This paragraph reports one TCR beta chain. Its binding antigen is unknown. Per-base qualities were not stored, and no clone one base away is much larger. From its cysteine to its phenylalanine, the CDR3 spans 16 amino acids. Just CDR3 DNA is preserved here, 48 bases in frame from base 1. The V and J ends are trimmed by 1 base and 4 bases, leaving 16 bases between them. The germline V gene (reference sequence) gives CDR1 as GTSNPN and CDR2 as SVGIG. Library preparation used the immunoSEQ multiplex PCR assay. The multiplex PCR relied on a mix of 60 forward primers for TCR Vbeta segments and 13 reverse primers for TCR Jbeta segments. The CDR3 region of rearranged TCR beta genes was amplified from genomic DNA by a multiplex PCR assay. On the Illumina HiSeq System, the amplified TCR beta libraries were sequenced as 87-base-pair reads. On the authors' methods: In a later analysis, about 80 million unique TCR beta chains were counted across the approximately 620 repertoires, and roughly 11 million of these chains were shared by at least two donors. To remove PCR and sequencing errors, raw reads were error-corrected and collapsed into unique sequences using a nearest-neighbor algorithm that merged closely related sequences. CDR3 sequences were aligned to IMGT reference sequences to assign V, D and J gene segments. For a sequence to be retained, a match of at least six nucleotides was required to both a V gene segment and a J gene segment. Rearrangements were classified as productive when the CDR3 lacked stop codons and remained in frame with V and J, and all other rearrangements were classified as non-productive. Following IMGT convention, CDR3 was defined as the stretch from the second conserved V-encoded cysteine up to the conserved J-encoded phenylalanine. The earlier analysis of around 640 of the donors excluded sequences that lacked an unambiguous match to a single V gene segment. In an earlier analysis of 500 to 750 of the donors, V segments were called functional above 56.7% productive rearrangements and were called segregating when the between-donor standard deviation exceeded 5%. A statistical classification framework was built to diagnose cytomegalovirus status from the catalog of TCR beta chain sequences. V and J gene assignment, in a later analysis, came from comparing TCR nucleotide sequences with IMGT/GENE-DB human TR gene sequences. A later analysis assigned CDR3 sequences and most-parsimonious VDJ recombination scenarios with the TCRdist pipeline. A later analysis defined each TCR beta chain by its CDR3 amino acid sequence plus V-gene family, and excluded reads lacking a unique V-gene family. To address suspected cross-contamination and a sequencing artifact, a later analysis removed around 600 highly shared, low-generation-probability nucleotide sequences. A later analysis calculated a clonal expansion index for each public chain from normalized within-repertoire ranks of inferred template counts. In a later analysis, generation probabilities were computed with a VDJ recombination model fitted to out-of-frame rearrangements, and the resulting probabilities were checked against IGoR. Hypergeometric tests were used in a later analysis to score TCR-TCR, TCR-HLA and TCR-CMV co-occurrence, with a repertoire-size bias correction applied to the TCR pairs. To estimate false discovery rates, a later analysis permuted the HLA or CMV assignments 20 times. In a later analysis, co-occurring TCRs were grouped using DBSCAN, with TCRdist sequence similarity added in when clustering inside HLA-allele-positive subsets. Repertoires with fewer than 30,000 or more than 120,000 public chains, plus five repertoires with anomalous nucleotide sharing, were excluded from co-occurrence clustering. Not all clones reach the TCRdb copy of this immuneACCESS table, which keeps in-frame sequences only. Checked studies attribute under half of the gap to unresolved V genes and leave the rest unexplained. V and J calls and clone size follow that table, whereas D and trimming were derived from the DNA. The sample table contains 90,000 to 140,000 clones; only one count was recorded for over 70% of them. Approximately 2% of the sample comes from the top ten.

The cohort was made up of around 720 healthy bone marrow donors. All cohort members were sampled while nominally healthy, although unrecorded immune exposures were likely present. The donor was CMV seronegative and belonged to the group of roughly 330 seronegative cohort members. A peripheral blood sample was collected from each donor, and TCR beta sequencing was performed on peripheral blood mononuclear cells. The Qiagen DNeasy Blood Extraction Kit was used to extract genomic DNA from the blood cell samples. These data come from a study of cytomegalovirus exposure and HLA in healthy donors (dated by TCRdb to between 2016 and 2019). Looking at the study overall: An earlier analysis of approximately 550 of the donors reported 250 to 300 Gb of sequence data and roughly 110 million unique TCR beta sequences from roughly 180 million T cells. Roughly 300 gigabases of sequencing data and approximately 91 million unique TCR sequences made up an early release that covered approximately 620 HLA-typed donors. The genetic ancestry cluster associated with self-reported Caucasian donors included over 80% of the 398 genotyped donors. The aim of the study was to test whether cataloging public T cell receptors could identify signatures of past pathogen exposure. Using immunosequencing, the study profiled T cell repertoires from fewer than 700 subjects and related those repertoires to cytomegalovirus serostatus. In addition to the first cohort of hundreds of subjects, a separate validation cohort of 120 different subjects was used. The study combined high-throughput TCR immunosequencing, statistical association of individual TCRs with disease status, and machine learning to predict cytomegalovirus infection status. To study patterns of TCR occurrence, a later analysis re-analyzed previously published TCR beta repertoires from around 670 donors and added high-resolution HLA genotyping. Rather than drawing on any new phenotypic data, the later analysis identified candidate immune exposures from TCR beta sequences and the way those sequences occurred across donors. In an earlier analysis of a few hundred of the donors, high-throughput TCR beta sequencing was used to judge whether each TCR beta V gene segment behaved as functional or pseudogenic. Donor age, sex, ethnicity and CMV serostatus were collected together with the repertoire data. In a later genetic analysis, genome-wide SNP genotypes for about three fifths of the roughly 670 donors were used, and that subset was treated as a discovery cohort. Every discovery cohort repertoire had been produced on one sequencing platform. HLA typing included class I and class II loci at four-digit resolution. Typing coverage differed by locus: A, B, C, DRB1 and DQB1 were typed in roughly 620-630 donors, DQA1 in around 500, DPA1 in around 610, and DPB1 in 400 to 490. About 5 DR-DQ haplotypes were handled as single units for association and clustering, since linkage in the cohort was strong. Across approximately 400 genotyped donors of the cohort, an average of approximately 240,000 unique TCR beta nucleotide sequences per donor were sequenced, and approximately 17% of those sequences were non-productive. Findings and caveats that apply to the study as a whole: When HLA alleles, especially DR and DQ, strongly co-occurred, TCR associations were difficult to assign to individual alleles. For the cohort, immune exposure information was limited to CMV serostatus. Specific HLA alleles were associated with 16,951 TCR beta sequences at a false discovery rate of 0.05 in a later analysis. An earlier analysis of 587 of the donors showed that most TCR beta V segments appeared in productive rearrangements either about 90% or about 30% of the time, which broadly matched IMGT annotations. A later analysis found that most CMV-associated TCR beta chains appeared HLA-restricted, with HLA associations seemingly driven largely by CMV exposure. Compared with the roughly 670-donor mean, donors in an Asian-associated ancestry cluster had fewer N-insertions in productive TCRs, according to a later genetic analysis. A further reported finding was that TCR beta sequences accurately predicted the HLA-A and HLA-B alleles for most subjects in the first cohort. V-gene and J-gene trimming of TCR beta chains was associated with a missense DCLRE1C variant in a later genetic analysis, and the association was replicated in an independent cohort. Cytomegalovirus status was reported to be diagnosed by the classifier with high specificity and sensitivity in both the original and validation cohorts. Some IMGT-functional V segments, including TRBV6-2 and TRBV6-3, could not be distinguished by the 87-base-pair reads and were therefore excluded. The study gave a list of some 150 TCR beta chains associated with cytomegalovirus. Only TCR beta chains were sequenced in this cohort, and the absence of alpha or paired-chain data limited detectable features. The presence/absence analyses assumed that sequencing depth was roughly uniform across donors, and that assumption may not be true. While some public TCRs were present in many individuals, most TCR sequences turned up only very rarely across donors. HLA typing was unavailable for some donors at each locus, so association tests used only the typed subset. Three of the identified cytomegalovirus-associated TCR beta chains were confirmed in vitro to be specific for cytomegalovirus antigens. Because counts were too low, seventeen rarely observed V segments, including chromosome 9 orphons, were excluded from the earlier analysis of under 650 of the donors. Correlated functional status among segregating V segments might reflect linkage disequilibrium, but an unknown experimental factor could not be ruled out. According to a later analysis, TCR association rates differed among HLA loci, with DRB1 alleles showing the most associated TCRs and HLA-C alleles showing the fewest. A group of highly shared sequence variants was considered likely to be a technical artifact of the sequencing pipeline. The authors suggested that the approach could potentially be generalized to other disease states and immunological phenotypes. Compared with equally common non-associated chains, HLA-associated TCR beta chains in a later analysis were more clonally expanded and had lower generation probabilities. According to a later analysis, parvovirus B19, influenza, CMV and Epstein-Barr virus appeared linked to several top co-occurrence clusters.

The chain couples TRBV30 to TRBJ2-2, and possibly TRBD2, on 6 matching bases. This clonotype was sampled from a man between 25 and 39 years old in good health and CMV-seronegative. Input material: PBMCs. The sequenced DNA is TGTGCCTGGAGTGCAGGGCTGGGGAGGTTCACCGGGGAGCTGTTTTTT. This is translated as CAWSAGLGRFTGELFF.